The 26 T cell receptor beta chains below all came from one sample that was sequenced in a study of PD-1 blockade in mismatch repair-deficient tumors. Clones were sequenced by immunoSEQ multiplex PCR, and TCRdb holds only the in-frame ones, with some missing. The data show 38,000 or so clones, with 85% seen just once and roughly 3.9% held by the top ten. Sequenced here: peripheral blood, sampled about 76 weeks after starting pembrolizumab. The receptor set was obtained from an adult with mismatch repair-deficient cancer.

The chain links TRBV5-4 to TRBJ2-1; possibly TRBD1 or TRBD2 for D (5 bases each). Trimming pared 7 bases from V and 6 bases from J, leaving 11 bases between. The CDR3 is made up of 12 amino acids. Per germline, CDR1 SGHNT and CDR2 YYREEE (reference sequence). The CDR3 DNA follows: TGTGCCAGCGCTTATGGGGGCAATGAGCAGTTCTTC. Translation: CASAYGGNEQFF.

The genes are TRBV7-6 and TRBJ1-4; unclear D gene. V was cut by 1 base and J by 8 bases, with 11 bases left in between. This CDR3 comprises 14 residues. Germline CDR1 is SGHVS and CDR2 is FNYEAQ. The CDR3 protein is CASSLDNWREKLFF. As DNA, the CDR3 is TGTGCCAGCAGCTTAGACAATTGGAGGGAAAAACTGTTTTTT. The full variable domain, its missing parts supplied by reference TRBV7-6 and TRBJ1-4, is GAGVSQSPRYKVTKRGQDVALRCDPISGHVSLYWYRQALGQGPEFLTYFNYEAQQDKSGLPNDRFSAERPEGSISTLTIQRTEQRDSAMYRCASSLDNWREKLFFGSGTQLSVL.

V and J are TRBV4-1 and TRBJ2-7; no clear D. The CDR3 is 15 amino acids. CDR1 is MGHRA and CDR2 is YSYEKL in the germline V gene. V lost 1 base, J lost 1 base, and 11 bases lay in between. CDR3 nucleotides: TGCGCCAGCAGCCAAGTACGGGCGGAATCCTACGAGCAGTACTTC. Protein: CASSQVRAESYEQYF.

The rearrangement joins TRBV25-1 to TRBJ2-3, with 8 bases that match TRBD2. This CDR3 comprises 17 residues. The germline V gene encodes CDR1 MGHDK and CDR2 SYGVNS. Trimming at V came to 4 bases and at J to 2 bases, leaving 11 bases not matched to a gene. The CDR3 region is CASSVKDLAGITDTQYF. The CDR3 region has the DNA TGTGCCAGCAGTGTCAAAGACTTAGCGGGGATCACAGATACGCAGTATTTT.

The gene calls are TRBV7-9 and TRBJ1-2, with 7 nucleotides matching TRBD1. Per germline, CDR1 SEHNR and CDR2 FQNEAQ (reference sequence). CDR3 length equals 15 residues. Trimming removed 3 bases from V and 0 bases from J; junction bases left unmatched: 4. In nucleotides, the CDR3 is TGTGCCAGCAGCTTCCCAGGGGGGACTAACTATGGCTACACCTTC. It is translated as CASSFPGGTNYGYTF.

This clone has just one count. The chain couples TRBV18 to TRBJ2-5; 9 nucleotides match TRBD2. Looked up from germline, CDR1 is KGHSH and CDR2 is LQKENI. This CDR3 region has 16 residues. V gave up 0 bases and J gave up 3 bases; unmatched junction bases: 5. The CDR3: CASSPPAGGRKETQYF. DNA of the CDR3: TGTGCCAGCTCACCACCGGCGGGAGGGCGCAAAGAGACCCAGTACTTC.

The V and J genes are TRBV9 and TRBJ2-3; a possible D gene is TRBD2 (6 bases). V lost 0 bases, J lost 0 bases, and 14 bases lay in between. Germline lookup yields CDR1 SGDLS and CDR2 YYNGEE. The CDR3 runs to 17 residues. CDR3 coding DNA: TGTGCCAGCAGCGTAGGTTGGGCTAGCGCTAGCACAGATACGCAGTATTTT. Its translation: CASSVGWASASTDTQYF.

The chain employs TRBV5-4 and TRBJ2-7, with D perhaps matching TRBD1 or TRBD2 (5 bases each). V dropped 2 bases and J dropped 0 bases, with 15 bases sitting between them. The CDR3 has 16 residues. The germline V gene has CDR1 SGHNT and CDR2 YYREEE (reference sequence). CDR3 nucleotide sequence: TGTGCCAGCAGCTTACCGGGACCCAGGAGCTCCTACGAGCAGTACTTC. Translation: CASSLPGPRSSYEQYF.

This chain links TRBV5-1 with TRBJ2-1, with a tentative D call TRBD1 (5 bases). Germline V gene sequence: CDR1 SGHRS, CDR2 YFSETQ. This CDR3 is 15 amino acids long. Trimming pared 0 bases from V and 6 bases from J, leaving 13 bases between. The CDR3 region has the DNA TGCGCCAGCAGCTTGGCCACGACAGAAAGCAATGAGCAGTTCTTC. It yields the protein CASSLATTESNEQFF.

The V and J genes are TRBV19 and TRBJ1-2; 7 nucleotides agree with TRBD1. Germline CDR1 is LNHDA and CDR2 is SQIVND (reference sequence). This CDR3 is built from 15 residues. With V trimmed by 7 bases and J by 4 bases, 12 bases remained unmatched. The CDR3 region is CASTPGRGRFYGYTF. The CDR3 coding sequence is TGTGCCAGTACTCCCGGCAGGGGGAGGTTCTATGGCTACACCTTC. Variable domain in full (rest from reference TRBV19 and TRBJ1-2): DGGITQSPKYLFRKEGQNVTLSCEQNLNHDAMYWYRQDPGQGLRLIYYSQIVNDFQKGDIAEGYSVSREKKESFPLTVTSAQKNPTAFYLCASTPGRGRFYGYTFGSGTRLTVV.

This chain links TRBV5-4 with TRBJ2-3, with D possibly being TRBD2 (6 bases). CDR3 size: 14 residues. V dropped 4 bases and J dropped 2 bases, with 11 bases sitting between them. Germline values: CDR1 SGHNT, CDR2 YYREEE (reference sequence). The CDR3 loop is CASSPDYNTDTQYF. For the CDR3, the DNA is TGTGCCAGCAGCCCGGACTACAACACAGATACGCAGTATTTT.

This clone was seen only a few times. The rearrangement links TRBV19 to TRBJ2-5, with D hard to call. This CDR3 is 12 amino acids long. Trimming left V 5 bases short and J 7 bases short, with 11 bases between. The germline gives CDR1 LNHDA, CDR2 SQIVND (reference sequence). The CDR3 DNA reads as TGTGCCAGTAGTCGCGATCCTGGGACCCAGTACTTC. This gives the protein CASSRDPGTQYF.

This chain joins TRBV19 and TRBJ1-2; 8 nucleotides agree with TRBD1. The J segment lost 2 bases and the V segment lost 5 bases, leaving 16 bases of the junction unmatched. This CDR3 has 18 amino acids. Germline CDR1 and CDR2: LNHDA and SQIVND (reference sequence). This CDR3 is CASSPLGQGMTSNYGYTF. The CDR3 DNA sequence: TGTGCCAGTAGTCCCCTCGGACAGGGTATGACCTCCAACTATGGCTACACCTTC.

The chain uses TRBV2 and TRBJ2-3; 13 nucleotides align to TRBD2. Germline values: CDR1 SNHLY, CDR2 FYNNEI. J lost 6 bases, V lost 6 bases, and 6 bases had no gene match. The CDR3 extends over 15 amino acids. This CDR3 is CASSRTSGSGDTQYF. As DNA, the CDR3 is TGTGCCAGCAGCCGGACTAGCGGGAGTGGTGATACGCAGTATTTT. Complete variable domain (other parts from reference TRBV2 and TRBJ2-3): EPEVTQTPSHQVTQMGQEVILRCVPISNHLYFYWYRQILGQKVEFLVSFYNNEISEKSEIFDDQFSVERPDGSNFTLKIRSTKLEDSAMYFCASSRTSGSGDTQYFGPGTRLTVL.

The rearrangement uses TRBV7-9 and TRBJ2-5, with 14 bases matching TRBD2. With V trimmed by 5 bases and J by 4 bases, 9 bases remained unmatched. CDR1 and CDR2 (germline): SEHNR, FQNEAQ (reference sequence). There are 17 residues in the CDR3. The CDR3 here is CASSQRLAGGPRETQYF. For the CDR3, the DNA is TGTGCCAGCAGCCAAAGACTAGCGGGAGGGCCACGAGAGACCCAGTACTTC.

The chain is built from TRBV30 and TRBJ1-1; the match to TRBD1 covers 10 bases. This CDR3 has 14 amino acids. Trimming cost V 2 bases and J 5 bases; bases outside gene matches: 5. Germline lookup yields CDR1 GTSNPN and CDR2 SVGIG (reference sequence). The CDR3 DNA follows: TGTGCCTGGAGTAAGCGGACAGGGGGGACTGAAGCTTTCTTT. The encoded protein is CAWSKRTGGTEAFF.

The V call is TRBV4-3, the J call TRBJ1-5, with 9 bases aligning to TRBD1. The CDR3 is 17 amino acids. Germline V gives CDR1 LGHNA, CDR2 YSLEER. V shed 4 bases, J shed 7 bases, and the junction held 14 bases outside the gene matches. CDR3 amino acids: CASSRGQGPSDRQPQHF. Written as DNA, the CDR3 is TGCGCCAGCAGCCGTGGACAGGGGCCGTCGGACAGGCAGCCCCAGCATTTT.

The CDR3 reads CASQKKHPYNEQFF. CDR3 in DNA: TGTGCCAGCCAAAAAAAACACCCCTACAATGAGCAGTTCTTC. The V and J genes are TRBV27 and TRBJ2-1; no firm D call. V was cut by 8 bases and J by 2 bases, with 13 bases left in between. The germline gives CDR1 MNHEY, CDR2 SMNVEV (reference sequence). The CDR3 totals 14 residues.

V is TRBV2 and J is TRBJ2-1; 10 nucleotides align to TRBD2. The germline gives CDR1 SNHLY, CDR2 FYNNEI. Trimming removed 2 bases from V and 1 base from J; junction bases left unmatched: 2. This CDR3 spans 16 amino acids. CDR3 sequence: CASSESSGGSYNEQFF. In DNA form, the CDR3 reads TGTGCCAGCAGTGAAAGTAGCGGGGGGTCCTACAATGAGCAGTTCTTC.

This clone has just a few counts. The chain recombines TRBV7-6 with TRBJ2-7, with 9 positions matching TRBD2. The V segment lost 0 bases and the J segment 5 bases; nucleotides outside the gene matches: 8. Per the germline V gene, CDR1 is SGHVS and CDR2 is FNYEAQ. This CDR3 region has 16 residues. CDR3 nucleotides: TGTGCCAGCAGCTTAGCAGAAGCGGGAGGTTTAAACGAGCAGTACTTC. It is translated as CASSLAEAGGLNEQYF.

This chain links TRBV7-2 with TRBJ1-2, with D maybe TRBD1 (5 bases). Trimming left V 4 bases short and J 0 bases short, with 18 bases between. Germline V gene sequence: CDR1 SGHTA, CDR2 FQGNSA. This CDR3 contains 17 residues. The CDR3: CASSSRGSRGANYGYTF. In DNA, the CDR3 is TGTGCCAGCAGCTCCCGGGGAAGTCGGGGGGCTAACTATGGCTACACCTTC.

This rearrangement joins TRBV2 to TRBJ2-2; the D is unclear. Trimming took off 4 bases at V and 6 bases at J, with 18 bases between the two ends. CDR1 is SNHLY, CDR2 FYNNEI, per germline. The CDR3 totals 16 residues. This CDR3 reads CASSVGWARSAGELFF. The DNA of the CDR3 is TGTGCCAGCAGTGTGGGTTGGGCACGATCGGCCGGGGAGCTGTTTTTT.

This clone showed up just once. The V gene is TRBV4-1, the J gene TRBJ2-7; D is possibly TRBD2 (5 bases). CDR1 and CDR2 from the germline V gene are MGHRA and YSYEKL. This CDR3 comprises 14 residues. V gave up 1 base and J gave up 1 base, with 8 bases separating them. The CDR3 loop is CASSQVLGSYEQYF. The CDR3 nucleotides read TGCGCCAGCAGCCAAGTACTAGGGTCCTACGAGCAGTACTTC.

This clone was seen once. This chain joins TRBV9 and TRBJ1-1; D is ambiguous. The CDR3 spans 13 residues. The V and J ends lost 0 bases and 4 bases respectively, with 7 bases between them. Germline CDR1 SGDLS, CDR2 YYNGEE. The chain's CDR3 is CASSVVAGTEAFF. The CDR3, as DNA: TGTGCCAGCAGCGTAGTGGCAGGCACTGAAGCTTTCTTT.

This clone appeared a few times. V usage is TRBV14 and J usage is TRBJ1-2, with a possible D match to TRBD1 (6 bases). The CDR3 loop spans 13 amino acids. The germline V gene encodes CDR1 SGHDN and CDR2 FVKESK. V lost 3 bases to trimming and J lost 8 bases, with 13 bases between them. The CDR3 here is CASSQFDRHGYTF. Here the CDR3 DNA reads TGTGCCAGCAGCCAGTTTGACAGGCACGGCTACACCTTC.

This clone showed up just once. The gene calls are TRBV7-3 and TRBJ2-1; no clear D. Trimming took 3 bases from V and 7 from J, leaving 16 bases between them. The CDR3 extends over 15 amino acids. CDR1 and CDR2 (germline): SGHTA, FQGTGA. The CDR3: CASSFPSAGDNEQFF. The CDR3 nucleotides read TGTGCCAGCAGCTTCCCTTCGGCTGGGGATAATGAGCAGTTCTTC.